A selection of T cell receptor beta chains follows, all from one sample in a study of spatial heterogeneity in lung cancer. One entry per CDR3 protein results from TCRdb running MiXCR on the 5' RACE reads. The data show 30,000 to 50,000 distinct CDR3 sequences, about 6% seen once. The material was PBMCs, obtained at surgery. The receptor source for this set is a male donor with early-stage non-small cell lung cancer. Both conserved end residues are part of each CDR3. The order of the fields is J gene, D gene, clone size, V gene, CDR3 DNA, CDR3 protein. The D gene is left open where the match is weak. Clone sizes are given selectively: once, few, many, or a class where the clone is expanded.

J gene: TRBJ1-5; D gene: -; clone size: medium-sized; V gene: TRBV29-1; CDR3 DNA: TGCAGCGTTCAGGCGGGACCAGGTAATCAGCCCCAGCATTTT; CDR3 protein: CSVQAGPGNQPQHF
J gene: TRBJ1-1; D gene: -; clone size: few; V gene: TRBV30; CDR3 DNA: TGTGCCTGGAGTGTACGCCGGGTGAACACTGAAGCTTTCTTT; CDR3 protein: CAWSVRRVNTEAFF
J gene: TRBJ2-2; D gene: TRBD2; clone size: many; V gene: TRBV18; CDR3 DNA: TGTGCCAGCTCACCATTTACGGTTAGCGGGGGCCTCACGAACACCGGGGAGCTGTTTTTT; CDR3 protein: CASSPFTVSGGLTNTGELFF
J gene: TRBJ1-5; D gene: -; clone size: many; V gene: TRBV4-3; CDR3 DNA: TGCGCCAGCAGCCAAGTTTCAGGAAATCAGCCCCAGCATTTT; CDR3 protein: CASSQVSGNQPQHF
J gene: TRBJ1-5; D gene: TRBD1; clone size: many; V gene: TRBV20-1; CDR3 DNA: TGCAGTGTTACCACAGGGGCAAATCAGCCCCAGCATTTT; CDR3 protein: CSVTTGANQPQHF
J gene: TRBJ2-4; D gene: TRBD2; clone size: many; V gene: TRBV20-1; CDR3 DNA: TGCAGTGCTAGAGATCCCGGGGGGGCCAAAAACATTCAGTACTTC; CDR3 protein: CSARDPGGAKNIQYF
J gene: TRBJ1-4; D gene: -; clone size: many; V gene: TRBV10-3; CDR3 DNA: TGTGCCATCAGTGATGGTCGGGGGCGCGATGAAAAACTGTTTTTT; CDR3 protein: CAISDGRGRDEKLFF
J gene: TRBJ2-7; D gene: TRBD2; clone size: -; V gene: TRBV7-9; CDR3 DNA: TGTGCCAGCAGCAGGACTAGCGGGCCGGTAGAGCAGTACTTC; CDR3 protein: CASSRTSGPVEQYF
J gene: TRBJ1-2; D gene: -; clone size: -; V gene: TRBV12-3/TRBV12-4; CDR3 DNA: TGTGCCAGCAGTTTAAACTATGGCTACACCTTC; CDR3 protein: CASSLNYGYTF
J gene: TRBJ2-1; D gene: TRBD1; clone size: many; V gene: TRBV5-6; CDR3 DNA: TGTGCCAGCAGCTTGGAGGGGGCGGGTTCCTACAATGAGCAGTTCTTC; CDR3 protein: CASSLEGAGSYNEQFF
J gene: TRBJ2-6; D gene: -; clone size: many; V gene: TRBV10-3; CDR3 DNA: TGTGCCATCATGGTACACGACTCTGGGGCCAACGTCCTGACTTTC; CDR3 protein: CAIMVHDSGANVLTF
J gene: TRBJ1-6; D gene: TRBD1; clone size: many; V gene: TRBV6-1; CDR3 DNA: TGTGCCAGCAGGGGGACAGGCTATAATTCACCCCTCCACTTT; CDR3 protein: CASRGTGYNSPLHF